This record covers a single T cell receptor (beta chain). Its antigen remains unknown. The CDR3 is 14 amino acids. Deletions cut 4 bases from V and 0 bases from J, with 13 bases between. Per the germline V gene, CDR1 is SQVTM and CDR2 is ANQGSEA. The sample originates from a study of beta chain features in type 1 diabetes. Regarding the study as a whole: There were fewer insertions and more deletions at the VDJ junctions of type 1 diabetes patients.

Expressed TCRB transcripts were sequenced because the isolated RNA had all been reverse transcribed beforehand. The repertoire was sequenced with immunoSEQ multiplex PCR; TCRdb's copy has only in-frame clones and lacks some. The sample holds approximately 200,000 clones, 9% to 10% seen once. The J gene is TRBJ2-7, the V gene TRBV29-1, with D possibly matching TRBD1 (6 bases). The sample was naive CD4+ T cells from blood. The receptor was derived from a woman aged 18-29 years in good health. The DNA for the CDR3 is TGCAGCGTTGGGGGGACACCGAGCTCCTACGAGCAGTACTTC. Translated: CSVGGTPSSYEQYF.